Presented here are 27 T cell receptor beta chains from one specimen sequenced in a study of T cells in Graves' hyperthyroidism and ophthalmopathy. RNA transcripts were the template for amplifying TCR beta CDR3 regions. Initially, a first-round RT-PCR of the TCR CDR3 employed the HTBI primer set. A single record per CDR3 protein comes from TCRdb applying MiXCR to the multiplex PCR reads. Of a few hundred thousand distinct CDR3 sequences listed, 17% are singletons. Specimen: blood. The receptor source for this set is a woman under 30 with Graves' ophthalmopathy.

The rearrangement links TRBV5-6 to TRBJ2-7; a weak D match, TRBD2 (6 bases). Germline CDR1 SGHDT, CDR2 YYEEEE. Trimming stripped 2 bases from V and 2 bases from J, with 14 bases between. The CDR3 runs 15 residues. CDR3 amino acids: CASSFPSEGPYEQYF. The CDR3 DNA reads TGTGCCAGCAGCTTTCCTAGCGAGGGCCCCTACGAGCAGTACTTC.

This clonotype was seen only a few times. This chain links TRBV15 with TRBJ1-4; 11 nucleotides match TRBD1. This CDR3 contains 15 residues. The germline gives CDR1 LNHNV, CDR2 YYDKDF (reference sequence). The J segment lost 5 bases and the V segment lost 5 bases, leaving 4 bases of the junction unmatched. CDR3 sequence: CATSGDRGGNEKLFF. The DNA of the CDR3 is TGTGCCACCAGCGGGGACAGGGGGGGAAATGAAAAACTGTTTTTT.

This chain connects TRBV9 to TRBJ2-1; D not resolved. Germline CDR1 reads SGDLS; CDR2 reads YYNGEE. CDR3 length: 13 residues. V was trimmed by 0 bases and J by 6 bases, leaving 7 bases between them. The DNA of the CDR3 is TGTGCCAGCAGCGTAGGACCGATCAATGAGCAGTTCTTC. Encoded protein: CASSVGPINEQFF.

In its sample, this clonotype was seen a few times. V gene TRBV6-1 combines with J gene TRBJ1-5, with 9 bases lining up with TRBD1. The CDR3 runs to 13 residues. J lost 3 bases, V lost 10 bases, and 4 bases had no gene match. From germline, CDR1 is MNHNS and CDR2 SASEGT. The CDR3 spells CATGTGINQPQHF. For the CDR3, the DNA is TGTGCCACCGGGACAGGGATCAATCAGCCCCAGCATTTT.

Only a few counts were recorded for this clonotype. A much larger clone lies a single base off, so this may be a read error. CDR3 sequence (DNA): TGTGCCAGCAGCTTCCTTGGCAGGGAAGGAGAGACCCAGTACTTC. Translating gives CASSFLGREGETQYF. V gene TRBV7-3 combines with J gene TRBJ2-5; D possibly corresponds to TRBD1 (5 bases). The V and J ends lost 3 bases and 4 bases respectively, with 15 bases between them. CDR1 is SGHTA and CDR2 is FQGTGA in the germline V gene. This CDR3 has 15 amino acids.

There are a few counts of this clonotype. V gene TRBV6-1 combines with J gene TRBJ2-1; TRBD1 aligns across 7 bases. CDR1 and CDR2 (germline): MNHNS, SASEGT. V gave up 11 bases and J gave up 0 bases; unmatched junction bases: 10. This CDR3 contains 15 residues. The CDR3, as DNA: TGTGCCGTGGACAGGTGGCCTAGCTCCTACAATGAGCAGTTCTTC. Translated, it gives CAVDRWPSSYNEQFF.

This clonotype came up many times. The gene calls are TRBV6-1 and TRBJ2-7, with TRBD1 identical over 9 bases. J lost 6 bases, V lost 5 bases, and 5 bases had no gene match. The V gene's germline CDR1 is MNHNS and CDR2 SASEGT. This CDR3 comprises 13 residues. Here the CDR3 reads CASSPGTGSEQYF. As DNA, the CDR3 is TGTGCCAGCAGTCCCGGGACAGGGAGCGAGCAGTACTTC.

This clonotype occurred many times. V is TRBV7-9 and J is TRBJ2-1; 8 bases agree with TRBD2. The V segment lost 5 bases and the J segment 5 bases; nucleotides outside the gene matches: 8. The CDR3 has 15 residues. Per germline, CDR1 SEHNR and CDR2 FQNEAQ (reference sequence). The CDR3, as DNA: TGTGCCAGCAGCCCCTCGACTAGCGAGGACAATGAGCAGTTCTTC. This codes for CASSPSTSEDNEQFF.

This clonotype was seen ten or more times. The chain combines TRBV4-3 with TRBJ2-1; D unclear. This CDR3 contains 14 residues. V shed 3 bases and J shed 0 bases, with 6 bases lying between them. CDR1 and CDR2 from the germline V gene are LGHNA and YSLEER. The CDR3 region is CASSHESSYNEQFF. The DNA of the CDR3 is TGCGCCAGCAGCCATGAGAGCTCCTACAATGAGCAGTTCTTC.

J is TRBJ2-5 and V is TRBV4-1, with D possibly TRBD1 on 5 matching bases. V lost 1 base and J 5 bases, leaving 11 bases between the germline ends. CDR1 is MGHRA, CDR2 YSYEKL, per germline. CDR3 length equals 14 residues. The DNA for the CDR3 is TGCGCCAGCAGCCAAGCTCAGGGTTGGGAGACCCAGTACTTC. This codes for CASSQAQGWETQYF.

This clonotype was counted only a few times. This chain uses TRBV7-3 with TRBJ2-1; unclear D gene. The CDR3 is 13 residues long. V dropped 0 bases and J dropped 7 bases, with 7 bases sitting between them. Germline V lookup: CDR1 SGHTA, CDR2 FQGTGA. The CDR3 here is CASSLTSMNEQFF. CDR3 nucleotide sequence: TGTGCCAGCAGCTTAACTAGTATGAATGAGCAGTTCTTC.

This clonotype appeared many times. The J gene is TRBJ2-1, the V gene TRBV12-3 or TRBV12-4; tentative D call: TRBD2 (5 bases). V dropped 5 bases and J dropped 7 bases, with 12 bases sitting between them. The CDR3 spans 13 residues. DNA for the CDR3: TGTGCCAGCAGTGCGACCGGGAAGAATGAGCAGTTCTTC. It translates to CASSATGKNEQFF.

This clonotype was counted at least ten times. V gene TRBV12-3 or TRBV12-4 combines with J gene TRBJ2-7; 7 bases match TRBD1. The CDR3 runs 13 residues. V lost 5 bases and J lost 9; bases outside the gene matches: 10. CDR3 bases: TGTGCCAGCAGTCCCCGGGCAGGGGGAAGGCAGTACTTC. This sequence encodes CASSPRAGGRQYF.

This chain links TRBV27 with TRBJ1-2, with D perhaps matching TRBD1 (6 bases). V was trimmed by 3 bases and J by 6 bases, leaving 20 bases between them. The CDR3 extends over 16 amino acids. Germline-derived CDR1 and CDR2 are MNHEY and SMNVEV (reference sequence). CDR3 DNA sequence: TGTGCCAGCAGTTTGAGAGGTCGGGGGGCGGGAGATGGCTACACCTTC. Its translation: CASSLRGRGAGDGYTF.

This clonotype was seen at least ten times. V and J are TRBV6-6 and TRBJ1-2, with a possible D match to TRBD1 (5 bases). The CDR3 has 15 residues. Germline CDR1 reads MNHNY; CDR2 reads SVGAGI (reference sequence). Trimming took off 0 bases at V and 3 bases at J, with 11 bases between the two ends. The CDR3: CASSYSQQEDYGYTF. The CDR3 bases are TGTGCCAGCAGTTACTCTCAACAGGAAGACTATGGCTACACCTTC.

This clonotype appeared many times. The chain combines TRBV20-1 with TRBJ2-1; 15 bases align to TRBD2. CDR1 and CDR2 from the germline V gene are DFQATT and SNEGSKA (reference sequence). With V trimmed by 6 bases and J by 6 bases, 9 bases remained unmatched. CDR3 length: 16 amino acids. The CDR3 spells CSASPRTSGGANEQFF. For the CDR3, the DNA is TGCAGTGCCTCACCTCGGACTAGCGGGGGGGCCAATGAGCAGTTCTTC.

Ten or more counts support this clonotype. V and J are TRBV3-1 and TRBJ2-3, with TRBD2 matching 8 bases. Germline trimming cut 1 base from V and 4 bases from J; bases unmatched to any gene: 13. Germline V CDR1 and CDR2: LGHDT, YNNKEL (reference sequence). The CDR3 spans 18 residues. CDR3: CASSQAVVGGGLADTQYF. CDR3 coding DNA: TGTGCCAGCAGCCAAGCCGTAGTCGGGGGGGGCCTAGCAGATACGCAGTATTTT.

This clonotype came up many times. This rearrangement joins TRBV2 to TRBJ2-1; no definite D call. Germline CDR1 and CDR2: SNHLY and FYNNEI. The CDR3 is 14 amino acids. V was trimmed by 8 bases and J by 9 bases, leaving 20 bases between them. CDR3 nucleotides: TGTGCCAGCGCAGTGGGTATTAGGTCTGGTGAGCAGTTCTTC. Residues: CASAVGIRSGEQFF.

This clonotype was seen at least ten times. This chain connects TRBV27 to TRBJ2-3, with D unresolved. Germline CDR1 reads MNHEY; CDR2 reads SMNVEV (reference sequence). Trimming took off 5 bases at V and 7 bases at J, with 7 bases between the two ends. This CDR3 region has 11 residues. The CDR3 reads CASSRVNTQYF. The CDR3 nucleotides are TGTGCCAGCAGTCGCGTGAATACGCAGTATTTT.

As concerns this clonotype: A much larger clone differs by one base, so this may be a read error. The V gene is TRBV12-3 or TRBV12-4, the J gene TRBJ1-4; D remains unclear. Deletions cut 1 base from V and 4 bases from J, with 10 bases between. The CDR3 covers 15 residues. The CDR3 DNA reads TGTGCCAGCAGTTTAGTGCAGGTCTATAATGAAAAACTGTTTTTT. Translation: CASSLVQVYNEKLFF.

This clonotype was counted between two and nine times. The chain employs TRBV6-1 and TRBJ1-5; D ambiguous. Germline-derived CDR1 and CDR2 are MNHNS and SASEGT. This CDR3 has 15 amino acids. The V gene lost 5 bases and the J gene lost 4 bases, with 15 bases spanning the gap. DNA of the CDR3: TGTGCCAGCAGTACCCGGACCGGTGGGAATCAGCCCCAGCATTTT. This encodes CASSTRTGGNQPQHF.

In this sample, this clonotype turned up many times. J is TRBJ1-1 and V is TRBV20-1; D possibly corresponds to TRBD1 (6 bases). The germline gives CDR1 DFQATT, CDR2 SNEGSKA (reference sequence). The V and J ends lost 0 bases and 7 bases respectively, with 15 bases between them. The CDR3 covers 14 residues. CDR3 sequence: CSAREGGSIREAFF. The CDR3 nucleotides are TGCAGTGCTAGAGAGGGGGGCTCTATTCGTGAAGCTTTCTTT.

This clonotype showed up many times. This chain connects TRBV30 to TRBJ1-1; the D gene is possibly TRBD1 (5 bases). V was shortened by 2 bases and J by 1 base, with 14 bases between the two germline ends. This CDR3 contains 15 residues. CDR1 GTSNPN and CDR2 SVGIG come from the germline V gene (reference sequence). As DNA, the CDR3 is TGTGCCTGGAGTTGGCTGCGGCAGGGGAACACTGAAGCTTTCTTT. It specifies CAWSWLRQGNTEAFF.

This clonotype was observed at least ten times. This chain links TRBV24-1 with TRBJ2-1; D is undetermined. V lost 4 bases, J lost 0 bases, and 15 bases lay in between. This CDR3 comprises 17 residues. Germline CDR1 and CDR2: KGHDR and SFDVKD. CDR3 amino acids: CATSDLSPDGSYNEQFF. The CDR3 nucleotides are TGTGCCACCAGTGACCTTTCACCAGATGGCTCCTACAATGAGCAGTTCTTC.

V gene TRBV5-1 combines with J gene TRBJ2-7; 8 bases agree with TRBD1. This CDR3 has 14 amino acids. Germline V gene sequence: CDR1 SGHRS, CDR2 YFSETQ. Germline trimming cut 4 bases from V and 5 bases from J; bases unmatched to any gene: 8. CDR3 amino acids: CASSRGQGRDEQYF. Written as DNA, the CDR3 is TGCGCCAGCAGCCGAGGACAGGGACGGGACGAGCAGTACTTC.

This clonotype has only a few counts. This sequence may be a read error, since a much larger clone differs from it by one base. The J gene is TRBJ2-1, the V gene TRBV30; the match to TRBD2 covers 10 bases. CDR1 and CDR2 from the germline V gene are GTSNPN and SVGIG (reference sequence). Germline trimming cut 5 bases from V and 7 bases from J; bases unmatched to any gene: 14. There are 16 residues in the CDR3. CDR3 sequence reads: CAWAQGLAGVGNEQFF. CDR3 DNA sequence: TGTGCCTGGGCCCAGGGGCTAGCGGGAGTGGGGAATGAGCAGTTCTTC.

Concerning this clonotype itself: A clone one base away is much larger, so this may be a read error. The chain uses TRBV2 and TRBJ1-2; D is possibly TRBD1 (5 bases). V was trimmed by 9 bases and J by 7 bases, leaving 15 bases between them. The CDR3 has 12 amino acids. The germline gives CDR1 SNHLY, CDR2 FYNNEI. This chain's CDR3 is CARKRDRGGYTF. CDR3 in DNA: TGTGCCAGGAAGAGGGACCGGGGTGGCTACACCTTC. The variable domain in full, completed from reference TRBV2 and TRBJ1-2, reads EPEVTQTPSHQVTQMGQEVILRCVPISNHLYFYWYRQILGQKVEFLVSFYNNEISEKSEIFDDQFSVERPDGSNFTLKIRSTKLEDSAMYFCARKRDRGGYTFGSGTRLTVV.